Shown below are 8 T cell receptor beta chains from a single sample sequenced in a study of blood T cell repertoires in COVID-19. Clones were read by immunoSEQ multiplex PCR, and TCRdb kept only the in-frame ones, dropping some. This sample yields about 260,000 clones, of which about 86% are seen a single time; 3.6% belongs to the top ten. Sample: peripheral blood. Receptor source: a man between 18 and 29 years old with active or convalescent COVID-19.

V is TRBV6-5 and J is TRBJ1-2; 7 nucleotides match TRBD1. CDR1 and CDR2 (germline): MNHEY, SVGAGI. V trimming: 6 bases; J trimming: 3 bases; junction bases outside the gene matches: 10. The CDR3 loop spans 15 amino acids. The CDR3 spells CASRGQYVGDYGYTF. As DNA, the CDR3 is TGTGCCAGCAGGGGACAGTACGTGGGGGACTATGGCTACACCTTC.

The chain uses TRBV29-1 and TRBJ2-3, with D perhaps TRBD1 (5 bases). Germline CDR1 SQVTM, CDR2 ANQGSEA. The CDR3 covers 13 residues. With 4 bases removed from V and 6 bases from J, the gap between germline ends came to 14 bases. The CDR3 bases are TGCAGCGTTGTCGGTGGGGCGAGGGATACGCAGTATTTT. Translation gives CSVVGGARDTQYF.

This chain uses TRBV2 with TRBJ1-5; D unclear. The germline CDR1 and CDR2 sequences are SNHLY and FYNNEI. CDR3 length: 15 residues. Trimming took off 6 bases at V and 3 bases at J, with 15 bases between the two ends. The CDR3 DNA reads TGTGCCAGCAGCGGTCTTGGGCAGATCAATCAGCCCCAGCATTTT. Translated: CASSGLGQINQPQHF.

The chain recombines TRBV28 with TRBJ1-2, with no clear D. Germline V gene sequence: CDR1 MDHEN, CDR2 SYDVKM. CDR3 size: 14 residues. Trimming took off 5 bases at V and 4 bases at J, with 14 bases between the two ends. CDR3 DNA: TGTGCCAGCAGTCAGACTACCGGGTTCTATGGCTACACCTTC. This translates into CASSQTTGFYGYTF.

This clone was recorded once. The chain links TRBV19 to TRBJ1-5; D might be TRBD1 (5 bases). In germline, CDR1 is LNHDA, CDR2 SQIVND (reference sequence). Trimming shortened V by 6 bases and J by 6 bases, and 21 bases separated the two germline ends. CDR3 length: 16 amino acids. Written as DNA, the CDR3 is TGTGCCAGTAGGCCTCAGGGAGGGGCCCGGGGTCAGCCCCAGCATTTT. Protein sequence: CASRPQGGARGQPQHF.

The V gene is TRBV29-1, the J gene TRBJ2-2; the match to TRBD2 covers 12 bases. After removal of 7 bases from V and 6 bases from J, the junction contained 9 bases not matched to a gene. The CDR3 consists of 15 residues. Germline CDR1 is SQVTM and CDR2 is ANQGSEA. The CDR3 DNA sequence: TGCAGCGCAGGACTAGCGGGATTCACCGCCGGGGAGCTGTTTTTT. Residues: CSAGLAGFTAGELFF.

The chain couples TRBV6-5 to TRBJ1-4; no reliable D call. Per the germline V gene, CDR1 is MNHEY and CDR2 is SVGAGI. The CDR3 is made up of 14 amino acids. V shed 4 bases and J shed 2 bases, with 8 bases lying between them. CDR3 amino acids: CASSSGRTNEKLFF. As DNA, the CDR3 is TGTGCCAGCAGTTCTGGGAGGACTAATGAAAAACTGTTTTTT.

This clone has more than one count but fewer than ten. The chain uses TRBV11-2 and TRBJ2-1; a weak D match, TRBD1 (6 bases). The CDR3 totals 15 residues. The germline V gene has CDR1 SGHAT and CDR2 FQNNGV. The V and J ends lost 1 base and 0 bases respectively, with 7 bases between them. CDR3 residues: CASSLGGHSYNEQFF. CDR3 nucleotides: TGTGCCAGCAGCTTAGGGGGACACTCCTACAATGAGCAGTTCTTC.